These 19 T cell receptor beta chains share one sample of origin, sequenced in a study of cytomegalovirus exposure and HLA in healthy donors. A multiplex PCR was run with 60 Vbeta primers and 13 Jbeta primers. Sequencing was performed with immunoSEQ multiplex PCR; in TCRdb, only in-frame clones are kept and a portion is missing. This sample yields about 190,000 clones, of which 86% are seen a single time; roughly 0.34% belongs to the top ten. The sequenced sample consisted of PBMCs. Receptors originate from a woman in her 30s in good health and CMV-seronegative.

This clone was recorded only once. The genes are TRBV7-9 and TRBJ1-3; no firm D call. CDR3 length: 16 residues. Trimming pared 5 bases from V and 8 bases from J, leaving 22 bases between. Germline loops: CDR1 SEHNR, CDR2 FQNEAQ (reference sequence). The CDR3 spells CASSTSASGIGHTIYF. The CDR3 DNA follows: TGTGCCAGCAGCACCTCAGCCTCCGGGATTGGCCACACCATATATTTT.

The chain is built from TRBV19 and TRBJ1-1; weak D call: TRBD1 (5 bases). The germline CDR1 and CDR2 sequences are LNHDA and SQIVND (reference sequence). Trimming stripped 5 bases from V and 1 base from J, with 11 bases between. The CDR3 runs to 14 residues. CDR3 sequence reads: CASSSVTGNTEAFF. The CDR3 DNA reads TGTGCCAGTAGTTCCGTCACAGGGAACACTGAAGCTTTCTTT.

This chain links TRBV28 with TRBJ2-7; 9 bases align to TRBD1. Germline loops: CDR1 MDHEN, CDR2 SYDVKM. J gave up 3 bases and V 5 bases, and 5 bases lay outside the gene matches. The CDR3 runs to 14 residues. The CDR3 loop is CASSGRDRVYEQYF. For the CDR3, the DNA is TGTGCCAGCAGTGGGCGGGACAGGGTCTACGAGCAGTACTTC.

This chain connects TRBV28 to TRBJ2-1; D not certain. The CDR3 length is 16 residues. Deletions cut 6 bases from V and 1 base from J, with 16 bases between. CDR1 and CDR2 from the germline V gene are MDHEN and SYDVKM. CDR3 sequence (DNA): TGTGCCAGCAGCGATCCAGGTTTTACGTCCTACAATGAGCAGTTCTTC. Translating gives CASSDPGFTSYNEQFF.

The chain uses TRBV7-8 and TRBJ2-5, with 16 bases that match TRBD2. CDR1 is SGHVS and CDR2 is FQNEAQ in the germline V gene. The CDR3 contains 20 residues. Trimming cost V 0 bases and J 1 base; bases outside gene matches: 8. In nucleotides, the CDR3 is TGTGCCAGCAGCTTAGCGCCCGGGACTAGCGGGGGGGCCATCCAAGAGACCCAGTACTTC. Translated: CASSLAPGTSGGAIQETQYF.

This chain uses TRBV30 with TRBJ1-3, with 12 bases aligning to TRBD1. The CDR3 is 19 residues long. CDR1 GTSNPN and CDR2 SVGIG come from the germline V gene (reference sequence). Losses at the gene ends were 0 bases for V and 9 bases for J; bases not matched to a gene: 18. CDR3 sequence: CAWSVTGDRGRWEGSTIYF. CDR3 coding DNA: TGTGCCTGGAGTGTAACAGGGGACAGGGGGCGGTGGGAAGGGAGCACCATATATTTT.

The V and J genes are TRBV13 and TRBJ2-1; weak D call: TRBD2 (7 bases). CDR3 length: 18 amino acids. Trimming cost V 5 bases and J 6 bases, with 26 bases left between them. Per germline, CDR1 PRHDT and CDR2 FYEKMQ (reference sequence). In DNA, the CDR3 is TGTGCCAGCAGCCACCCCCTCACCGGGGGGCAGCCGGGCAATGAGCAGTTCTTC. This encodes CASSHPLTGGQPGNEQFF.

In the case of this clone: One end of the junction does not line up with germline, which may come from a read error. This chain joins TRBV7-9 and TRBJ2-3; 7 bases match TRBD1. The CDR3 covers 16 residues. Germline CDR1 is SEHNR and CDR2 is FQNEAQ (reference sequence). CDR3 DNA sequence: TGTTCCAGCAGCCTACCCCGACAGGGTCGAGGAGATACGCAGTATTTT. Its protein product is CSSSLPRQGRGDTQYF.

The V and J genes are TRBV5-1 and TRBJ2-5; 9 positions match TRBD2. Trimming took 4 bases from V and 5 from J; bases not matched to a gene: 12. There are 16 residues in the CDR3. The germline CDR1 and CDR2 sequences are SGHRS and YFSETQ. In DNA form, the CDR3 reads TGCGCCAGCAGCCCGCCCGGGGCGGGGGGGACGGAGACCCAGTACTTC. Protein: CASSPPGAGGTETQYF.

The chain uses TRBV5-4 and TRBJ2-1; tentative D call: TRBD2 (6 bases). Germline values: CDR1 SGHNT, CDR2 YYREEE (reference sequence). The CDR3 sequence is 15 residues long. V lost 1 base and J lost 4, with 12 bases in between. Written as DNA, the CDR3 is TGTGCCAGCAGCTTGCGGGCGGGACCATACAATGAGCAGTTCTTC. This translates into CASSLRAGPYNEQFF.

The chain uses TRBV11-2 and TRBJ2-7; a possible D gene is TRBD2 (7 bases). The V end lost 7 bases, the J end lost 7 bases, and 17 bases lay between the germline ends. The CDR3 extends over 13 amino acids. Germline-derived CDR1 and CDR2 are SGHAT and FQNNGV. The CDR3 DNA reads TGTGCCAGCAACCCGGAGGGAGGGGGTGAGCAGTACTTC. Amino acids: CASNPEGGGEQYF. The whole variable domain, remainder taken from reference TRBV11-2 and TRBJ2-7, is EAGVAQSPRYKIIEKRQSVAFWCNPISGHATLYWYQQILGQGPKLLIQFQNNGVVDDSQLPKDRFSAERLKGVDSTLKIQPAKLEDSAVYLCASNPEGGGEQYFGPGTRLTVT.

V and J are TRBV4-2 and TRBJ1-4, with 8 bases fitting TRBD1. CDR1 is LGHNA and CDR2 is YNFKEQ in the germline V gene. The CDR3 runs 17 residues. J gave up 4 bases and V 5 bases, and 12 bases lay outside the gene matches. This CDR3 is CASSFGTGSLVNEKLFF. The CDR3 DNA reads TGTGCCAGCAGCTTCGGGACAGGTTCTCTTGTTAATGAAAAACTGTTTTTT.

The V and J genes are TRBV2 and TRBJ1-1; perhaps TRBD1 as D (6 bases). V lost 7 bases, J lost 1 base, and 10 bases lay in between. Germline-derived CDR1 and CDR2 are SNHLY and FYNNEI. The CDR3 runs to 13 residues. The CDR3 nucleotides read TGTGCCAGCATATCGGGACAGAACACTGAAGCTTTCTTT. Amino acids: CASISGQNTEAFF.

The rearrangement uses TRBV15 and TRBJ2-1, with D maybe TRBD1 (6 bases). Per the germline V gene, CDR1 is LNHNV and CDR2 is YYDKDF (reference sequence). The CDR3 has 14 residues. V was shortened by 5 bases and J by 8 bases, with 16 bases between the two germline ends. The CDR3 sequence is CATSGTPQLDEQFF. The CDR3 DNA is TGTGCCACCAGCGGGACACCCCAGTTGGATGAGCAGTTCTTC. The whole variable domain, remainder taken from reference TRBV15 and TRBJ2-1, is DAMVIQNPRYQVTQFGKPVTLSCSQTLNHNVMYWYQQKSSQAPKLLFHYYDKDFNNEADTPDNFQSRRPNTSFCFLDIRSPGLGDTAMYLCATSGTPQLDEQFFGPGTRLTVL.

J is TRBJ2-6 and V is TRBV11-2, with no clear D. The CDR3 runs 18 residues. Germline V CDR1 and CDR2: SGHAT, FQNNGV. V was pared by 1 base and J by 1 base, with 14 bases between. The DNA of the CDR3 is TGTGCCAGCAGCTTAGCACGCAGGCCCCTGTCTGGGGCCAACGTCCTGACTTTC. It encodes CASSLARRPLSGANVLTF.

As concerns this clone: A read error may produce the germline difference seen at one junction end. The V call is TRBV6-4, the J call TRBJ1-2; 9 nucleotides line up with TRBD1. Germline V CDR1 and CDR2: MRHNA, SNTAGT. The CDR3 is 15 amino acids. As DNA, the CDR3 is TGTGCCGGCAGCCTAACAGGGGGCGATAACTATGGCTACACCTTC. Protein product: CAGSLTGGDNYGYTF.

V is TRBV19 and J is TRBJ2-3; 10 bases fit TRBD1. In germline, CDR1 is LNHDA, CDR2 SQIVND (reference sequence). Trimming removed 5 bases from V and 3 bases from J; junction bases left unmatched: 8. The CDR3 extends over 16 amino acids. The CDR3 DNA follows: TGTGCCAGTAGTTTCACCGGGACAGGGGTAACAGATACGCAGTATTTT. It specifies CASSFTGTGVTDTQYF.

The chain joins TRBV14 to TRBJ2-7; 8 nucleotides align to TRBD1. Germline loops: CDR1 SGHDN, CDR2 FVKESK. The CDR3 covers 13 residues. The trim removed 4 bases at V and 4 bases at J, leaving 3 bases unmatched. The CDR3: CASSRTGRYEQYF. CDR3 bases: TGTGCCAGCAGCCGGACAGGGCGTTACGAGCAGTACTTC.

The genes are TRBV29-1 and TRBJ2-3, with 15 positions matching TRBD2. Unmatched junction bases numbered 5, after V lost 7 bases and J lost 6 bases. The CDR3 totals 14 residues. CDR1 and CDR2 from the germline V gene are SQVTM and ANQGSEA. The CDR3 spells CSAGLAGGLDTQYF. As DNA, the CDR3 is TGCAGCGCGGGACTAGCGGGAGGTCTGGATACGCAGTATTTT.